This paragraph covers one TCR beta chain sequence. Antigen unknown. Researchers ran the PCR with 60 Vbeta and 13 Jbeta primers. Profiling relied on immunoSEQ multiplex PCR, and the TCRdb table lists in-frame clones only, not all of them. The table shows about 120,000 clones, with about 81% occurring only once. This entry comes from a study of cytomegalovirus exposure and HLA in healthy donors. Overall study findings and caveats: The HLA-A and HLA-B alleles of most subjects were reportedly predicted accurately from TCR beta sequences.

This CDR3 is built from 12 residues. The V gene's germline CDR1 is LNHNV and CDR2 YYDKDF (reference sequence). The germline V and J ends were trimmed by 3 bases and 6 bases, with 7 bases remaining between them. The receptor was derived from a man aged 40-50 years in good health and CMV-seronegative. The V call is TRBV15, the J call TRBJ2-3; unclear D gene. The specimen was PBMCs. CDR3 sequence reads: CATSSPRDTQYF. CDR3 nucleotide sequence: TGTGCCACCAGCAGCCCGAGGGATACGCAGTATTTT.